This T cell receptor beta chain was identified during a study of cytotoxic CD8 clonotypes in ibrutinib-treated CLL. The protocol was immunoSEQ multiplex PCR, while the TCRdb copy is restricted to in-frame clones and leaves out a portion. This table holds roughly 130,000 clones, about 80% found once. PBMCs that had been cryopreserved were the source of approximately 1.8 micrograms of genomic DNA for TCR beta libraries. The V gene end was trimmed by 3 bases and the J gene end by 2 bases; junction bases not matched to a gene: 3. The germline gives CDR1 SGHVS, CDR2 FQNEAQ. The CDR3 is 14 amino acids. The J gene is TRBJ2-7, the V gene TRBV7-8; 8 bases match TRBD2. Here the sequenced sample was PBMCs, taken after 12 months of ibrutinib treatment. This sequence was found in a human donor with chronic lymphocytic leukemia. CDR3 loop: CASSFTSGTYEQYF. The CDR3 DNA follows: TGTGCCAGCAGCTTTACTAGCGGCACCTACGAGCAGTACTTC.